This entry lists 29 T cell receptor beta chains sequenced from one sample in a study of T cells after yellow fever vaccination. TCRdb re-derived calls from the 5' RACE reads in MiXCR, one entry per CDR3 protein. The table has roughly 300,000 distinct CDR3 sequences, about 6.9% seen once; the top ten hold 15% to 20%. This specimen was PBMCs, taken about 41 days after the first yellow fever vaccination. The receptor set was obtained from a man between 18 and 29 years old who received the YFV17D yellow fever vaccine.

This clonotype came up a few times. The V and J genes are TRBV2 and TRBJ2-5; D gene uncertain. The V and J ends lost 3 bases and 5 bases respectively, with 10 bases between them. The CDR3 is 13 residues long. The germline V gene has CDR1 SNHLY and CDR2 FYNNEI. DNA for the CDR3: TGTGCCAGCAGTGATAATGGCCCCGAGACCCAGTACTTC. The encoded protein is CASSDNGPETQYF.

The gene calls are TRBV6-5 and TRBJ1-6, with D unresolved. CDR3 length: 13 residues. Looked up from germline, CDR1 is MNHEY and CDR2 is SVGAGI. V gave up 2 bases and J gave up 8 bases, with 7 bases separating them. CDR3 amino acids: CASSYEGYSPLHF. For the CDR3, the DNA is TGTGCCAGCAGTTACGAAGGGTATTCACCCCTCCACTTT.

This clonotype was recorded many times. Here the CDR3 DNA reads TGCAGTGCTAGGTCCGGGCTAGCGGGGGGCGACCCCCAGTACTTC. It encodes CSARSGLAGGDPQYF. V and J are TRBV20-1 and TRBJ2-4, with 11 bases aligning to TRBD2. The CDR3 runs to 15 residues. V shed 3 bases and J 13 bases; nucleotides not matched to a gene: 14. Per germline, CDR1 DFQATT and CDR2 SNEGSKA (reference sequence).

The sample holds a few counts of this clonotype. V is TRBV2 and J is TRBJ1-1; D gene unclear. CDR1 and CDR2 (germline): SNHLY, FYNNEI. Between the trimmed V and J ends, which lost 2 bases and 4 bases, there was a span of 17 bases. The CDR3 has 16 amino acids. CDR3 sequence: CASSEIGSRWVTEAFF. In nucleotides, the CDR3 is TGTGCCAGCAGTGAAATCGGCTCCCGTTGGGTCACTGAAGCTTTCTTT. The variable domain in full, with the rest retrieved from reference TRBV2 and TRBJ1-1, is EPEVTQTPSHQVTQMGQEVILRCVPISNHLYFYWYRQILGQKVEFLVSFYNNEISEKSEIFDDQFSVERPDGSNFTLKIRSTKLEDSAMYFCASSEIGSRWVTEAFFGQGTRLTVV.

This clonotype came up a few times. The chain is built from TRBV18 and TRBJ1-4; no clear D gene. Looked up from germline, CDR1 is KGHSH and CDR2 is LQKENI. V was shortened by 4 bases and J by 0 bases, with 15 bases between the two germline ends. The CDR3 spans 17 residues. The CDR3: CASSLLPGHTTNEKLFF. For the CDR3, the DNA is TGTGCCAGCTCACTGCTCCCGGGTCATACAACTAATGAAAAACTGTTTTTT.

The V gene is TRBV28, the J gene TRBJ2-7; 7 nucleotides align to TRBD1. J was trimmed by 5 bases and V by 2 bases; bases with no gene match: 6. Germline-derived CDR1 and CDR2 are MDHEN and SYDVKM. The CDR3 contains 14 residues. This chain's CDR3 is CASSLVKGANEQYV. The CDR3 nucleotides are TGTGCCAGCAGTTTAGTAAAGGGGGCCAACGAGCAGTACGTC.

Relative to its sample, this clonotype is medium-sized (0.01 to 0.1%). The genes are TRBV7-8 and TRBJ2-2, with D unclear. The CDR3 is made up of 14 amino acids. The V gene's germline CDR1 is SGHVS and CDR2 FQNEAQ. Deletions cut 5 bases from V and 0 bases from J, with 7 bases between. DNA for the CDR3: TGTGCCAGCAGCGCAGTCGCGAACACCGGGGAGCTGTTTTTT. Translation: CASSAVANTGELFF.

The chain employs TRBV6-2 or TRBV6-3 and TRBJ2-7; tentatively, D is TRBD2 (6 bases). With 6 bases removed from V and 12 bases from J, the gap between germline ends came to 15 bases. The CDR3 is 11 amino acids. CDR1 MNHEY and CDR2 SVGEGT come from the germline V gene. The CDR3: CASRDYLSLYV. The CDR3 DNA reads TGTGCCAGCAGGGACTATCTATCGTTGTACGTC.

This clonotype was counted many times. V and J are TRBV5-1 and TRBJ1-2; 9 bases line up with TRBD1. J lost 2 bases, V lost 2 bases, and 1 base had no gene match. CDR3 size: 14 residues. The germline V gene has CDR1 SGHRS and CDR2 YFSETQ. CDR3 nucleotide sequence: TGCGCCAGCAGCTTTACAGGGGGCAACTATGGCTACACCTTC. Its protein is CASSFTGGNYGYTF.

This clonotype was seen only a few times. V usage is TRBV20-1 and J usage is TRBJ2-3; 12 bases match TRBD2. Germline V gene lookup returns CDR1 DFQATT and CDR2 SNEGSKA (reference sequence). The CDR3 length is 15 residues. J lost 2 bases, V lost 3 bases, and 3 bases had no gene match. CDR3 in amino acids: CSASLAGGPTDTQYF. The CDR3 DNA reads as TGCAGTGCTAGCCTAGCGGGGGGGCCCACAGATACGCAGTATTTT.

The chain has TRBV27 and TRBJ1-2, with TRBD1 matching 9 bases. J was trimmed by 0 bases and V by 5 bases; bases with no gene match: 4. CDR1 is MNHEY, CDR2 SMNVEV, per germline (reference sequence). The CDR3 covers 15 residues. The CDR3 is CASSMGQGTNYGYTF. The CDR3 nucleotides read TGTGCCAGCAGTATGGGACAGGGTACTAACTATGGCTACACCTTC.

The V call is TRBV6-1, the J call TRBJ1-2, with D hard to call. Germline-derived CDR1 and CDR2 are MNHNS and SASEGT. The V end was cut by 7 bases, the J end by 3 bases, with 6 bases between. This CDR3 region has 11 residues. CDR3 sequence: CASKVDYGYTF. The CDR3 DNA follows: TGTGCCAGCAAGGTTGACTATGGCTACACCTTC.

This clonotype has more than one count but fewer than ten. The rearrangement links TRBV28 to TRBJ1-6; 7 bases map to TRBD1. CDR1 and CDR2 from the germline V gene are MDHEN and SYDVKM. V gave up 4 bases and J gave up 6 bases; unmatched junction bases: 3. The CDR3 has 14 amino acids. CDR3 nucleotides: TGTGCCAGCAGTTCGGGACAGTTTAATTCACCCCTCCACTTT. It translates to CASSSGQFNSPLHF. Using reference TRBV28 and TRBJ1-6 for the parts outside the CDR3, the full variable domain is DVKVTQSSRYLVKRTGEKVFLECVQDMDHENMFWYRQDPGLGLRLIYFSYDVKMKEKGDIPEGYSVSREKKERFSLILESASTNQTSMYLCASSSGQFNSPLHFGNGTRLTVT.

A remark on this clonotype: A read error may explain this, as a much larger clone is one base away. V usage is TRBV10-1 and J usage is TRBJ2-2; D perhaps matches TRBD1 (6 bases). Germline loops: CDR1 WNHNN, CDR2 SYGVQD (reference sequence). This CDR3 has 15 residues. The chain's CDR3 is CASSQQGRGTRELFF. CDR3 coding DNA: TGCGCCAGCAGTCAACAGGGCCGGGGCACCAGGGAGCTGTTTTTT.

In DNA, the CDR3 is TGCAGTGCCGGCGGGACAGGGGGCGCGGGAGAGACCCAGTACTTC. This gives the protein CSAGGTGGAGETQYF. The chain joins TRBV20-1 to TRBJ2-5; 12 bases are a match to TRBD1. V was clipped by 6 bases and J by 4 bases; unmatched bases: 9. This CDR3 region has 15 residues. Germline CDR1 and CDR2: DFQATT and SNEGSKA (reference sequence).

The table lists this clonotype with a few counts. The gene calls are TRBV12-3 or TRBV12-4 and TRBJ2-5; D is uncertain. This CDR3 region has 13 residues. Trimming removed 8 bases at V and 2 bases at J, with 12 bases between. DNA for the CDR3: TGTGCCAGCGGGGTGCAGCCTCAAGAGACCCAGTACTTC. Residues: CASGVQPQETQYF.

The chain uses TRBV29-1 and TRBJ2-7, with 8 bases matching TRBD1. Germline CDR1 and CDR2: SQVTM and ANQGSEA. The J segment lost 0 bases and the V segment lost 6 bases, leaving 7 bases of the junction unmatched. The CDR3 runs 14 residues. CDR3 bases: TGCAGCGTGACCGGACAGGGTAGCTCCTACGAGCAGTACTTC. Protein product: CSVTGQGSSYEQYF.

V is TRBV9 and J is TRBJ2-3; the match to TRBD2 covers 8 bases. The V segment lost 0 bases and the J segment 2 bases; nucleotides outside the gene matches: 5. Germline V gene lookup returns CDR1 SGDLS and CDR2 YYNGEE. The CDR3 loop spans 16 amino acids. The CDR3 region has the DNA TGTGCCAGCAGCGTAGGATGGCGGGGGGCCACAGATACGCAGTATTTT. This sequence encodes CASSVGWRGATDTQYF.

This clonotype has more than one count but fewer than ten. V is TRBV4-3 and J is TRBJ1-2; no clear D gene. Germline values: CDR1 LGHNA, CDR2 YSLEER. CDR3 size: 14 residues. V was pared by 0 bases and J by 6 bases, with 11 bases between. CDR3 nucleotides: TGCGCCAGCAGCCAAGATAGGTCGAACGATGGCTACACCTTC. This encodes CASSQDRSNDGYTF.

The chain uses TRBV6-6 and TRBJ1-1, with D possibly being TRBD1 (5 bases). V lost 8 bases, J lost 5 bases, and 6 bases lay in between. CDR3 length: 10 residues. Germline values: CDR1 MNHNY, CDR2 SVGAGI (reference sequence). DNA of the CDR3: TGTGCCAGCGCAGGGACTGAAGCTTTCTTT. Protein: CASAGTEAFF.

The CDR3 coding sequence is TGTGCCAGCAGCGCCAGACAGGGGGCTGAGCAGTTCTTC. Its protein product is CASSARQGAEQFF. This chain connects TRBV7-3 to TRBJ2-1, with 10 bases aligning to TRBD1. V lost 5 bases to trimming and J lost 9 bases; unmatched junction nucleotides: 4. CDR1 is SGHTA and CDR2 is FQGTGA in the germline V gene. This CDR3 contains 13 residues.

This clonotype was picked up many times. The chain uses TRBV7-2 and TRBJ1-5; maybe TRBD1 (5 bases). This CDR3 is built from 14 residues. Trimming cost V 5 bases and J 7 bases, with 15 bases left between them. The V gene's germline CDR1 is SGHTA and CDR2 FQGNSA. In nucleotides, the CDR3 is TGTGCCAGCAGCCCCGACCGGGGGGGGCAGCCCCAGCATTTT. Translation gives CASSPDRGGQPQHF. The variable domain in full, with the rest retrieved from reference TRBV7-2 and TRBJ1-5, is GAGVSQSPSNKVTEKGKDVELRCDPISGHTALYWYRQSLGQGLEFLIYFQGNSAPDKSGLPSDRFSAERTGGSVSTLTIQRTQQEDSAVYLCASSPDRGGQPQHFGDGTRLSIL.

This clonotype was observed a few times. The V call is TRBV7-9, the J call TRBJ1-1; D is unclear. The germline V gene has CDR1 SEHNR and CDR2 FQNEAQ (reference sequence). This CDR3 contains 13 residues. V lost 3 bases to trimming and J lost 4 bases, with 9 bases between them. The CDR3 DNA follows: TGTGCCAGCAGCTTGACGGCAGGCACTGAAGCTTTCTTT. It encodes CASSLTAGTEAFF.

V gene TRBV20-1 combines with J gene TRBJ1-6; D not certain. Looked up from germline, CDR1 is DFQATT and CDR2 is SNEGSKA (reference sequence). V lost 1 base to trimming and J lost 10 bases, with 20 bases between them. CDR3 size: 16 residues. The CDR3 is CSARGSRGEGESPLHF. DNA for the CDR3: TGCAGTGCTAGAGGCTCTCGCGGGGAGGGCGAATCACCCCTCCACTTT.

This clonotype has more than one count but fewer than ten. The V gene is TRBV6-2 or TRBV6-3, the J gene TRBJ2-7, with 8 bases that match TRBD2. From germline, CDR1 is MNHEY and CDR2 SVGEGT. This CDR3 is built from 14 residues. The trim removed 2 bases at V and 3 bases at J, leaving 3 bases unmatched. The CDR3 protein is CASSYSGGYYEQYF. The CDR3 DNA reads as TGTGCCAGCAGTTACAGCGGGGGCTACTACGAGCAGTACTTC.

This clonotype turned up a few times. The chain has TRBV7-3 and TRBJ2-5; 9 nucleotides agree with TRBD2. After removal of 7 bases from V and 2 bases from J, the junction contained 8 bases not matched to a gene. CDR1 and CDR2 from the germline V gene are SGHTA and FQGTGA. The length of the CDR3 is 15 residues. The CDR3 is CASNPVLAGQETQYF. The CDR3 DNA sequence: TGTGCCAGCAACCCAGTCCTAGCGGGGCAAGAGACCCAGTACTTC. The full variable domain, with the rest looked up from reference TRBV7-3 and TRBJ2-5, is GAGVSQTPSNKVTEKGKYVELRCDPISGHTALYWYRQSLGQGPEFLIYFQGTGAADDSGLPNDRFFAVRPEGSVSTLKIQRTERGDSAVYLCASNPVLAGQETQYFGPGTRLLVL.

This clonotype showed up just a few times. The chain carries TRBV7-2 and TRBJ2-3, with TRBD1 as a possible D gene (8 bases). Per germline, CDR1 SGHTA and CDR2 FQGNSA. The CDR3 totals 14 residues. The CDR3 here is CAANRGGFADTQYF. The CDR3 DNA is TGTGCAGCGAACAGGGGGGGATTTGCAGATACGCAGTATTTT.

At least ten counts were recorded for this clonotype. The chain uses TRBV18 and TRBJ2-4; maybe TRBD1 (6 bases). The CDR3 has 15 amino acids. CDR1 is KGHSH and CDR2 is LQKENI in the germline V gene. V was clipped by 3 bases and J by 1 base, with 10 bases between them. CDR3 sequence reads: CASSPLQGAKNIQYF. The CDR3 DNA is TGTGCCAGCTCACCGCTGCAGGGGGCCAAAAACATTCAGTACTTC. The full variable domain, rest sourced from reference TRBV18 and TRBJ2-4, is NAGVMQNPRHLVRRRGQEARLRCSPMKGHSHVYWYRQLPEEGLKFMVYLQKENIIDESGMPKERFSAEFPKEGPSILRIQQVVRGDSAAYFCASSPLQGAKNIQYFGAGTRLSVL.

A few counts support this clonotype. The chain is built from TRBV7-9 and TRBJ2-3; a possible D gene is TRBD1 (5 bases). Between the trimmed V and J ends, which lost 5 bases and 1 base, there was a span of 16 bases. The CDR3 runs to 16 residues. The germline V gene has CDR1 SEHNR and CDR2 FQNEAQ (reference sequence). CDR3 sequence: CASSETGAQRTDTQYF. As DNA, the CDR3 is TGTGCCAGCAGCGAAACAGGAGCCCAACGCACAGATACGCAGTATTTT.